These 27 T cell receptor beta chains came from one sample sequenced in a study of a mutant IDH1 vaccine in newly diagnosed glioma. The sample's time point: week 35, safety follow-up. It was 300 ug of mutant IDH1 20-mer peptide that made up each vaccine dose, given with topical imiquimod. The repertoire was sequenced with immunoSEQ multiplex PCR; TCRdb's copy has only in-frame clones and lacks some. Of approximately 45,000 clones in the sample, around 89% were seen once. Their recognized antigens are unknown. The sample was PBMCs, taken from a glioma patient whose treatment included an IDH1 peptide vaccine. These receptors all come from a woman between 35 and 50 years old with glioma.

The chain has TRBV11-1 and TRBJ2-7, with 8 nucleotides matching TRBD1. Unmatched junction bases numbered 8, after V lost 11 bases and J lost 5 bases. Germline assignment: CDR1 SGHAT and CDR2 FQDESV (reference sequence). The length of the CDR3 is 12 residues. The CDR3: CASGGLRDEQYF. The CDR3 coding sequence is TGTGCCTCAGGGGGCCTTCGGGACGAGCAGTACTTC.

J is TRBJ1-4 and V is TRBV29-1; a possible D gene is TRBD1 (5 bases). Germline CDR1 SQVTM, CDR2 ANQGSEA. This CDR3 comprises 13 residues. V lost 4 bases and J 4 bases, leaving 10 bases between the germline ends. In DNA, the CDR3 is TGCAGCGTTGGACAGCTACTTAATGAAAAACTGTTTTTT. This gives the protein CSVGQLLNEKLFF.

As DNA, the CDR3 is TGTGCCAGCAGCTTGGAACAGAACACCGGGGAGCTGTTTTTT. It encodes CASSLEQNTGELFF. V is TRBV5-4 and J is TRBJ2-2; D is unclear. In germline, CDR1 is SGHNT, CDR2 YYREEE (reference sequence). The V end lost 0 bases, the J end lost 1 base, and 4 bases lay between the germline ends. The CDR3 loop spans 14 amino acids.

The sample holds one count of this clone. The chain has TRBV5-6 and TRBJ1-1; D call uncertain. CDR1 and CDR2 from the germline V gene are SGHDT and YYEEEE. The CDR3 length is 15 residues. The V and J ends lost 0 bases and 11 bases respectively, with 20 bases between them. In DNA, the CDR3 is TGTGCCAGCAGCTTGGAGAGGTCTCCTTTGTGGAGGGCTTTCTTT. It specifies CASSLERSPLWRAFF. Filled out from reference TRBV5-6 and TRBJ1-1, the complete variable domain reads DAGVTQSPTHLIKTRGQQVTLRCSPKSGHDTVSWYQQALGQGPQFIFQYYEEEERQRGNFPDRFSGHQFPNYSSELNVNALLLGDSALYLCASSLERSPLWRAFFGQGTRLTVV.

The chain recombines TRBV13 with TRBJ2-1, with unresolved D. The germline CDR1 and CDR2 sequences are PRHDT and FYEKMQ (reference sequence). Trimming cost V 5 bases and J 4 bases, with 12 bases left between them. The CDR3 totals 14 residues. The CDR3 protein is CASSESRSYNEQFF. CDR3 DNA sequence: TGTGCCAGCAGCGAGTCGCGGTCATACAATGAGCAGTTCTTC.

The V gene is TRBV2, the J gene TRBJ2-1; 7 bases are shared with TRBD1. V gave up 8 bases and J gave up 3 bases; unmatched junction bases: 7. The germline V gene has CDR1 SNHLY and CDR2 FYNNEI. This CDR3 is built from 14 residues. CDR3 nucleotides: TGTGCCAGCTCAAGCCCAGGGGGCTACAATGAGCAGTTCTTC. Protein: CASSSPGGYNEQFF.

V usage is TRBV6-5 and J usage is TRBJ2-1, with D tentatively TRBD1 (5 bases). The germline V gene encodes CDR1 MNHEY and CDR2 SVGAGI. The CDR3 length is 16 residues. Trimming shortened V by 2 bases and J by 0 bases, and 11 bases separated the two germline ends. The CDR3 nucleotides are TGTGCCAGCAGTTACGGGGCCCTGAGCTCCTACAATGAGCAGTTCTTC. It specifies CASSYGALSSYNEQFF.

This sequence joins TRBV2 and TRBJ2-1, with D unclear. Germline V CDR1 and CDR2: SNHLY, FYNNEI. The CDR3 contains 14 residues. V was shortened by 3 bases and J by 4 bases, with 10 bases between the two germline ends. The CDR3 spells CASSERLMYNEQFF. The CDR3 DNA follows: TGTGCCAGCAGTGAGAGGCTAATGTACAATGAGCAGTTCTTC.

The chain couples TRBV19 to TRBJ1-1; D is unresolved. Trimming pared 3 bases from V and 1 base from J, leaving 9 bases between. CDR1 LNHDA and CDR2 SQIVND come from the germline V gene (reference sequence). This CDR3 has 14 amino acids. The DNA of the CDR3 is TGTGCCAGTAGTATCCGGCAGGAGAACACTGAAGCTTTCTTT. Translating gives CASSIRQENTEAFF.

The CDR3 loop is CASSRGTGEIYGYTF. CDR3 DNA: TGCGCCAGCAGCCGAGGGACAGGGGAAATTTATGGCTACACCTTC. The chain carries TRBV4-3 and TRBJ1-2; 10 bases map to TRBD1. The V gene's germline CDR1 is LGHNA and CDR2 YSLEER. This CDR3 region has 15 residues. The junction had 7 bases not matched to a gene; V was cut back by 4 bases and J by 5 bases.

This clone has only one observation. V is TRBV5-4 and J is TRBJ1-6, with D hard to call. V lost 0 bases and J 8 bases, leaving 9 bases between the germline ends. CDR3 length: 14 residues. CDR1 and CDR2 (germline): SGHNT, YYREEE (reference sequence). CDR3 sequence reads: CASSLADWDSPLHF. The CDR3 DNA sequence: TGTGCCAGCAGCTTGGCGGACTGGGATTCACCCCTCCACTTT.

The chain has TRBV15 and TRBJ1-2, with 8 positions matching TRBD1. This CDR3 has 13 amino acids. V lost 5 bases, J lost 6 bases, and 5 bases stayed unmatched. Germline V CDR1 and CDR2: LNHNV, YYDKDF (reference sequence). CDR3: CATSGRTGNGYTF. CDR3 sequence (DNA): TGTGCCACCAGCGGCCGGACAGGGAATGGCTACACCTTC.

The chain has TRBV11-2 and TRBJ2-7, with D tentatively TRBD1 (5 bases). The germline V gene has CDR1 SGHAT and CDR2 FQNNGV. The CDR3 runs 17 residues. The V end lost 0 bases, the J end lost 3 bases, and 18 bases lay between the germline ends. The CDR3 protein is CASSLDLEVQADYEQYF. The CDR3 nucleotides are TGTGCCAGCAGCTTAGATCTCGAGGTACAGGCCGACTACGAGCAGTACTTC.

CDR3 residues: CASSTGLVGGELFF. CDR3 bases: TGCGCCAGCAGCACCGGACTAGTGGGAGGGGAGCTGTTTTTT. The gene calls are TRBV5-1 and TRBJ2-2, with TRBD2 identical over 7 bases. The ends lost 4 bases at V and 8 bases at J; junction bases unmatched: 8. This CDR3 region has 14 residues. Looked up from germline, CDR1 is SGHRS and CDR2 is YFSETQ.

The CDR3 bases are TGTGCCTGGACCAAAAATAATCAGCCCCAGCATTTT. Protein product: CAWTKNNQPQHF. This chain connects TRBV30 to TRBJ1-5; D unresolved. This CDR3 contains 12 residues. Trimming took off 4 bases at V and 4 bases at J, with 8 bases between the two ends. Germline assignment: CDR1 GTSNPN and CDR2 SVGIG (reference sequence).

The genes are TRBV6-1 and TRBJ2-2, with 8 bases that match TRBD1. V was pared by 4 bases and J by 5 bases, with 3 bases of the junction left unmatched. Germline V gene lookup returns CDR1 MNHNS and CDR2 SASEGT. The CDR3 is made up of 14 amino acids. The CDR3 sequence is CASSVRQGTGELFF. The CDR3 DNA is TGTGCCAGCAGTGTCAGACAGGGGACCGGGGAGCTGTTTTTT.

This clone occurred once. The genes are TRBV4-3 and TRBJ1-6; D gene unclear. The germline V and J ends were trimmed by 2 bases and 7 bases, with 12 bases remaining between them. The CDR3 has 15 amino acids. CDR1 and CDR2 from the germline V gene are LGHNA and YSLEER. The CDR3 is CASSQNSNSNSPLHF. CDR3 bases: TGCGCCAGCAGCCAAAACAGCAACTCGAATTCACCCCTCCACTTT.

This clone was counted a few times. The chain couples TRBV7-2 to TRBJ1-5; D is perhaps TRBD1 (5 bases). The CDR3 is 16 residues long. V was clipped by 1 base and J by 2 bases, with 12 bases between them. The germline CDR1 and CDR2 sequences are SGHTA and FQGNSA. In nucleotides, the CDR3 is TGTGCCAGCAGCTTAGAGGGGTTGGGGGGCAATCAGCCCCAGCATTTT. Its translation is CASSLEGLGGNQPQHF. Drawing the rest from reference TRBV7-2 and TRBJ1-5, the complete variable domain is GAGVSQSPSNKVTEKGKDVELRCDPISGHTALYWYRQSLGQGLEFLIYFQGNSAPDKSGLPSDRFSAERTGGSVSTLTIQRTQQEDSAVYLCASSLEGLGGNQPQHFGDGTRLSIL.

This clone showed up just a few times. V and J are TRBV4-1 and TRBJ1-2; D is undetermined. Trimming removed 1 base from V and 6 bases from J, with 15 bases in between. In germline, CDR1 is MGHRA, CDR2 YSYEKL. The CDR3 consists of 15 residues. The DNA for the CDR3 is TGCGCCAGCAGCCAAGGTCCCTTTGGGAGCGATGGCTACACCTTC. Translated: CASSQGPFGSDGYTF.

V is TRBV6-1 and J is TRBJ2-5; D assignment may be TRBD1 or TRBD2 (6 bases each). V lost 3 bases to trimming and J lost 7 bases, with 24 bases between them. The CDR3 sequence is 17 residues long. CDR1 is MNHNS and CDR2 is SASEGT in the germline V gene. CDR3 residues: CASSEARLGGTPRTQYF. The CDR3 DNA reads as TGTGCCAGCAGTGAGGCCCGATTAGGGGGGACGCCGCGGACCCAGTACTTC.

This chain connects TRBV7-9 to TRBJ1-1, with D unclear. Between the trimmed V and J ends, which lost 7 bases and 1 base, there was a span of 16 bases. The germline gives CDR1 SEHNR, CDR2 FQNEAQ (reference sequence). This CDR3 has 15 residues. The DNA of the CDR3 is TGTGCCAGCACCACTCTCAGGAGGGCGAACACTGAAGCTTTCTTT. Translation: CASTTLRRANTEAFF.

The chain employs TRBV6-8 and TRBJ1-1; D perhaps matches TRBD1 (5 bases). V was cut by 0 bases and J by 3 bases, with 14 bases left in between. The CDR3 length is 16 residues. The germline gives CDR1 MNHGY, CDR2 SAAAGT. CDR3 loop: CASSYSGSGGDTEAFF. The CDR3 DNA sequence: TGTGCCAGCAGTTACTCAGGCAGCGGGGGGGACACTGAAGCTTTCTTT.

In its sample, this clone was seen a few times. This chain uses TRBV5-1 with TRBJ1-1; 10 bases are a match to TRBD1. Looked up from germline, CDR1 is SGHRS and CDR2 is YFSETQ. J was trimmed by 1 base and V by 0 bases; bases with no gene match: 6. The CDR3 contains 17 residues. The CDR3 DNA follows: TGCGCCAGCAGCTTGGCCTGGGACAGGGGATCGAACACTGAAGCTTTCTTT. The encoded protein is CASSLAWDRGSNTEAFF. Full variable domain (rest looked up from reference TRBV5-1 and TRBJ1-1): KAGVTQTPRYLIKTRGQQVTLSCSPISGHRSVSWYQQTPGQGLQFLFEYFSETQRNKGNFPGRFSGRQFSNSRSEMNVSTLELGDSALYLCASSLAWDRGSNTEAFFGQGTRLTVV.

The chain couples TRBV30 to TRBJ2-7; TRBD1 agrees at 9 bases. Germline V gene lookup returns CDR1 GTSNPN and CDR2 SVGIG (reference sequence). V lost 8 bases and J lost 4; bases outside the gene matches: 9. CDR3 size: 13 residues. As DNA, the CDR3 is TGTGCCCGGGGACAGGGACCTGGGTACGAGCAGTACTTC. Translating gives CARGQGPGYEQYF.

The rearrangement links TRBV7-2 to TRBJ2-2, with 9 bases fitting TRBD2. The CDR3 is 17 amino acids. The trim removed 1 base at V and 7 bases at J, leaving 10 bases unmatched. Germline-derived CDR1 and CDR2 are SGHTA and FQGNSA. In DNA form, the CDR3 reads TGTGCCAGCAGCTTAGAAAAGTGGCGGGGGGGAAGCGGGGAGCTGTTTTTT. Protein sequence: CASSLEKWRGGSGELFF. Full variable domain (remainder filled in from reference TRBV7-2 and TRBJ2-2): GAGVSQSPSNKVTEKGKDVELRCDPISGHTALYWYRQSLGQGLEFLIYFQGNSAPDKSGLPSDRFSAERTGGSVSTLTIQRTQQEDSAVYLCASSLEKWRGGSGELFFGEGSRLTVL.

V usage is TRBV5-4 and J usage is TRBJ2-1; 11 bases align to TRBD1. Germline V gene lookup returns CDR1 SGHNT and CDR2 YYREEE (reference sequence). The CDR3 length is 15 residues. With V trimmed by 3 bases and J by 6 bases, 5 bases remained unmatched. The CDR3 protein is CASSSPGQGGNEQFF. The DNA of the CDR3 is TGTGCCAGCAGCTCTCCGGGACAGGGGGGCAATGAGCAGTTCTTC.

V is TRBV7-3 and J is TRBJ2-7, with D perhaps matching TRBD1 (6 bases). In germline, CDR1 is SGHTA, CDR2 FQGTGA. The length of the CDR3 is 13 residues. V lost 0 bases to trimming and J lost 7 bases, with 10 bases between them. The CDR3 region is CASSLTPGTEQYF. The DNA of the CDR3 is TGTGCCAGCAGCTTAACGCCCGGGACAGAGCAGTACTTC.